Listed below are T cell receptor beta chains from one sample, sequenced in a study of CD8+ T cells in alopecia areata. Clones were read by immunoSEQ multiplex PCR, and TCRdb kept only the in-frame ones, dropping some. The table records fewer than 250,000 clones, less than 50% of them present only once. The sample in question was CD4+ T cells sorted from blood, obtained around week 37, from a patient treated with tofacitinib. The receptors originated from a human donor with alopecia areata. CDR3s leave out the opening cysteine and the closing phenylalanine or tryptophan.

J,V,CDR3
TRBJ2-1,TRBV4-1,ASSQEATSGRQQF
TRBJ1-5,TRBV2,ASSGQGGNQPQH
TRBJ2-1,TRBV4-3,ASSLEGQIGEQF
TRBJ2-2,TRBV4-2,ASSQVSLADSTGELF
TRBJ1-1,TRBV30,AWSGTENTEAF
TRBJ2-3,TRBV5-1,ASSGGQGVDTQY
TRBJ2-2,TRBV4-1,ASSHSSTGTNTGELF
TRBJ2-1,TRBV9,ASSVTGLAGGLVSDEQF
TRBJ2-7,TRBV6-5,ASSRGTSYEQY
TRBJ2-3,TRBV7-2,ASSGTSTDTQY
TRBJ2-5,TRBV5-1,ASTNPGGAGETQY
TRBJ2-1,TRBV29-1,SARGAGGPSYNEQF
TRBJ2-5,TRBV7-2,ASSLRIRETQY
TRBJ1-2,TRBV15,ATSSNLGGYT
TRBJ2-3,TRBV6-5,ASREGDTQY
TRBJ1-1,TRBV29-1,SVCRDRAENTEAF
TRBJ2-2,TRBV27,ASSLVPAGELF
TRBJ1-4,TRBV27,ASRRDRENEKLF
TRBJ2-4,TRBV5-4,ASSRPNRVGVGNIQY
TRBJ2-3,TRBV28,ASRLPGTSATDTQY
TRBJ2-7,TRBV6-5,ASSRAPSYEQY
TRBJ1-4,TRBV29-1,SVNLSNEKLF
TRBJ2-5,TRBV5-1,ASSFSGNQETQY
TRBJ2-3,TRBV5-4,ASSSTGLADTQY
TRBJ1-2,TRBV27,ASSPQPPGQGPACA
TRBJ2-6,TRBV30,AWNGDTGANVLT
TRBJ2-7,TRBV5-1,ASSLLLGDPYEQY
TRBJ2-4,TRBV25-1,ASSGLAGVNIQY
TRBJ2-3,TRBV9,ASSVELAEGTQY
TRBJ2-6,TRBV30,AWAAAQYSGANVLT
NA,TRBV5-1,ASSSASYEQY
TRBJ1-2,TRBV18,ASSPPRGGGYT
TRBJ1-1,TRBV5-4,ASSLQGVNTEAF
TRBJ1-2,TRBV4-1,ASSQGQPYGYT
TRBJ2-5,TRBV28,ASSLAPATWETQY
TRBJ2-2,TRBV7-3,ASSSGTAGELF
TRBJ2-3,TRBV9,ASSVVAAEPTDTQY
NA,TRBV6-6,ASTEGIEQY
TRBJ2-7,TRBV6-6,ASSYERPPYEQY
TRBJ2-7,TRBV29-1,SVQDTYEQY
TRBJ2-3,TRBV25-1,ASSESSGPSTDTQY
TRBJ2-2,TRBV15,ATSAGTGDTGELF
TRBJ2-3,TRBV7-9,ASSHGDTRDTQY
TRBJ2-7,TRBV14,ASSHALADLYEQY
TRBJ1-5,TRBV7-2,ASSLGYYSNQPQH
TRBJ2-1,TRBV5-1,ATRGNHNEQF
TRBJ2-1,TRBV6-5,ASSYPASGASNEQF
TRBJ2-7,TRBV7-3,ASSQASRSSSYEQY
TRBJ2-3,TRBV7-6,ASRVWDSTDTQY